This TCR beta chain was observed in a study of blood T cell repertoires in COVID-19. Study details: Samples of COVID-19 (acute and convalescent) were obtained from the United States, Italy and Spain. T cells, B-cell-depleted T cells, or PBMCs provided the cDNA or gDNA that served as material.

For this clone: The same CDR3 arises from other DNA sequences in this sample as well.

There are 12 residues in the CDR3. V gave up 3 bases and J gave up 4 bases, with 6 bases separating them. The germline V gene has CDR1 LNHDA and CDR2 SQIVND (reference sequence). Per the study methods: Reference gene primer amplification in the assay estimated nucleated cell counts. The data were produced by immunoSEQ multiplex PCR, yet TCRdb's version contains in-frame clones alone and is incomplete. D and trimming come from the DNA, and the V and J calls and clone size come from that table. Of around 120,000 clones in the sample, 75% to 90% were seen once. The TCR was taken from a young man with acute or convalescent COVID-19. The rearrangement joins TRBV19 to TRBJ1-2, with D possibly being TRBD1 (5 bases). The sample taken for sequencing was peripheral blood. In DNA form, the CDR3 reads TGTGCCAGTAGTATTGACAGCTATGGCTACACCTTC. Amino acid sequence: CASSIDSYGYTF.